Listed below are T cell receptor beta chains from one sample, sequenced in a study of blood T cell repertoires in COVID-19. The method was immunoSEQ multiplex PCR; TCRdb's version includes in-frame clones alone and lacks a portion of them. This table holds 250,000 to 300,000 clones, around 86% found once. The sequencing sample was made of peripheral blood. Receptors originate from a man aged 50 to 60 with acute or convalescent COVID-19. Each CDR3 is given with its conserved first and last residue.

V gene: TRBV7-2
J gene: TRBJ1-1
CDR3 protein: CASSSQWNTEAFF

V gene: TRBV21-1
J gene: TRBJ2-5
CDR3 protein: CASRTPGGPSAEQETQYF

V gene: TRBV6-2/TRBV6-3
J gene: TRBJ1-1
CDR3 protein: CASSYSIRQGNTEAFF

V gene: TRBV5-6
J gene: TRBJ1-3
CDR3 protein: CASSLRGTSSSGNTIYF

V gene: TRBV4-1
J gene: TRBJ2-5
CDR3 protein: CASRRKPVAAQETQYF

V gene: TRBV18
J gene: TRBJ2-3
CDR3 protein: CASSPSDRGTDTQYF

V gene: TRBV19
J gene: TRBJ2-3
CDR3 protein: CASSTPGRTDTQYF

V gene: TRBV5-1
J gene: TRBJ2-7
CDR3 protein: CASSLGGQGLNEQYF

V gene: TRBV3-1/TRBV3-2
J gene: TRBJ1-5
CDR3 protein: CASSRSGGDNQPQHF

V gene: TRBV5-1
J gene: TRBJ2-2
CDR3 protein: CASGTQNTGELFF

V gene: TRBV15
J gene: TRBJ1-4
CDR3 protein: CATSKRQGSTNEKLFF

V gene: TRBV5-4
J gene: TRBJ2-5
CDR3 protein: CASSRLSEETQYF

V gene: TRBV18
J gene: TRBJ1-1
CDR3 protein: CASSFRVSDTEAFF

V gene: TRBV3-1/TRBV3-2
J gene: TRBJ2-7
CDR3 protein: CASSLQGVGEQYF

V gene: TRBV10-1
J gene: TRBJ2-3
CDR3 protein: CASKDRLSTDTQYF

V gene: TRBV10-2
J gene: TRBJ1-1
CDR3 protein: CASRVTGNTEAFF

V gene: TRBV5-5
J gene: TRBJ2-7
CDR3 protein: CASSPDRGLLYEQYF

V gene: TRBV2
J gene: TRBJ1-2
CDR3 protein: CASIDDRGYGYTF